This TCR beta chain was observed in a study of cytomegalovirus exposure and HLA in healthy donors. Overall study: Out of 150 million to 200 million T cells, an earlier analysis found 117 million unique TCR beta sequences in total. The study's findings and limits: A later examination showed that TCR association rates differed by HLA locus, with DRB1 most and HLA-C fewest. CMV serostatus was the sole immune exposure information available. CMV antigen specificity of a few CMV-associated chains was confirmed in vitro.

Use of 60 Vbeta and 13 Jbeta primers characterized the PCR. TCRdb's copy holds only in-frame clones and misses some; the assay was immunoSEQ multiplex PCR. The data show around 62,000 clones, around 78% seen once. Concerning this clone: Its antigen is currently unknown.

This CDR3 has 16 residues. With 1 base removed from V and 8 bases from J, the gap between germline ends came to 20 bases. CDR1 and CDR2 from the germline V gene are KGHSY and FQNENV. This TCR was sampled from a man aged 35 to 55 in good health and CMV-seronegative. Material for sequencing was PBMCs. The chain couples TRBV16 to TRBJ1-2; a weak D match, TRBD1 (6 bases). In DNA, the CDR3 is TGTGCCAGCAGCCAATTGCGGGGGGCCCTGTTATCGGGCTACACCTTC. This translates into CASSQLRGALLSGYTF.